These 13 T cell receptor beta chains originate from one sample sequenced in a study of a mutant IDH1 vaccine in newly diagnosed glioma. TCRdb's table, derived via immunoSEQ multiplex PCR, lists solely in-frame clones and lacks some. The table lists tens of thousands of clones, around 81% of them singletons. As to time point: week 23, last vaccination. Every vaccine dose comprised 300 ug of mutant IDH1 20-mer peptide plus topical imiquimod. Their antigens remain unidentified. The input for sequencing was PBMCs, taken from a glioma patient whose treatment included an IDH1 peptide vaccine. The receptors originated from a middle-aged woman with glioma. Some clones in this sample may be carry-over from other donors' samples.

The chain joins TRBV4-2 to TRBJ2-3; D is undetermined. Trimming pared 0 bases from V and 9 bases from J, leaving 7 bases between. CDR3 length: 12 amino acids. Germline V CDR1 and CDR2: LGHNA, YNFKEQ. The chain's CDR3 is CASSQDGLTQYF. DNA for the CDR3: TGTGCCAGCAGCCAAGATGGCCTGACGCAGTATTTT.

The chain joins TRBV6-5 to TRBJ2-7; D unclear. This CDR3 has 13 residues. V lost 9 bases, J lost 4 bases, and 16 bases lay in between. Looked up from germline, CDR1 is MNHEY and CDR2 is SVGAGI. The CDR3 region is CASGTKRLYEQYF. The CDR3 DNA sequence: TGTGCCAGTGGAACTAAGCGCTTGTACGAGCAGTACTTC.

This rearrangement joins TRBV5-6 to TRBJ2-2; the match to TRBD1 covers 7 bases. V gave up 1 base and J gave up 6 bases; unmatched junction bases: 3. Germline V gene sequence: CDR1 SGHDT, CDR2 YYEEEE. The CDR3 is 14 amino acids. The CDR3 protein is CASSLRQGAGELFF. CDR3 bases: TGTGCCAGCAGCTTGCGGCAGGGGGCCGGGGAGCTGTTTTTT.

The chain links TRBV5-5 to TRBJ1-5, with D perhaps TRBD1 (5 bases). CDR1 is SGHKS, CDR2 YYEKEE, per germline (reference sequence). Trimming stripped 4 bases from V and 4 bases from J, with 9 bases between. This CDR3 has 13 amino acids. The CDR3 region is CASSLGANQPQHF. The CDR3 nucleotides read TGTGCCAGCAGCCTAGGGGCGAATCAGCCCCAGCATTTT.

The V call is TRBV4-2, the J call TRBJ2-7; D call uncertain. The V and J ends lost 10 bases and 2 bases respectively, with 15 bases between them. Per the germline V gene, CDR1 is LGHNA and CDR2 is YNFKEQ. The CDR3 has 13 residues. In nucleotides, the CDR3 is TGTGCCACCTCTTCAAGGGTGGCCTACGAGCAGTACTTC. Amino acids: CATSSRVAYEQYF.

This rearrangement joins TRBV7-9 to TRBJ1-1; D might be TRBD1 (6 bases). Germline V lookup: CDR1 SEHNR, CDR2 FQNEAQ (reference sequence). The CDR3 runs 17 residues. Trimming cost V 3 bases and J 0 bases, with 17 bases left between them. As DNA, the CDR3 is TGTGCCAGCAGCTTCCTCCGGGGGCAGGGTATGAACACTGAAGCTTTCTTT. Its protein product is CASSFLRGQGMNTEAFF.

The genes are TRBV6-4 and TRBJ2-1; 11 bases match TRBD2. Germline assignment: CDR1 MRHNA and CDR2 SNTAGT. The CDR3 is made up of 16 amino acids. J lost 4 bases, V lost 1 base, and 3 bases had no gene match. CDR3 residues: CASSDFLAGGYNEQFF. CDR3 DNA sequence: TGTGCCAGCAGTGACTTTCTAGCGGGAGGTTACAATGAGCAGTTCTTC.

The CDR3 DNA follows: TGTGCCAGCAGCTTGGAGGGCTCTGGAAACACCATATATTTT. It is translated as CASSLEGSGNTIYF. The V call is TRBV11-2, the J call TRBJ1-3; D gene ambiguous. The germline CDR1 and CDR2 sequences are SGHAT and FQNNGV. The CDR3 is 14 amino acids. The V end lost 3 bases, the J end lost 0 bases, and 6 bases lay between the germline ends. Combining the CDR3 with reference TRBV11-2 and TRBJ1-3 gives the whole variable domain EAGVAQSPRYKIIEKRQSVAFWCNPISGHATLYWYQQILGQGPKLLIQFQNNGVVDDSQLPKDRFSAERLKGVDSTLKIQPAKLEDSAVYLCASSLEGSGNTIYFGEGSWLTVV.

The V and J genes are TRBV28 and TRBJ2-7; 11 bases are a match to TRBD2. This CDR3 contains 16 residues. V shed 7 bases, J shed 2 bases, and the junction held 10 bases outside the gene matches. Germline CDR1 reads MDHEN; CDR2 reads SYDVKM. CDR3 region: CASTPDSGRVTYEQYF. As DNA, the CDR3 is TGTGCCAGCACTCCGGATAGCGGGAGGGTGACCTACGAGCAGTACTTC. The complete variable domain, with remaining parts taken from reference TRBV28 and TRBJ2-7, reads DVKVTQSSRYLVKRTGEKVFLECVQDMDHENMFWYRQDPGLGLRLIYFSYDVKMKEKGDIPEGYSVSREKKERFSLILESASTNQTSMYLCASTPDSGRVTYEQYFGPGTRLTVT.

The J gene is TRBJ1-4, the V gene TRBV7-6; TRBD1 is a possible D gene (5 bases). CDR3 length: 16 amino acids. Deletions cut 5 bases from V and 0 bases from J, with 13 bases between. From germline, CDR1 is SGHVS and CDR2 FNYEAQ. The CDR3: CASSPVDSATNEKLFF. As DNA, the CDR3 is TGTGCCAGCAGCCCAGTCGACAGCGCAACTAATGAAAAACTGTTTTTT.

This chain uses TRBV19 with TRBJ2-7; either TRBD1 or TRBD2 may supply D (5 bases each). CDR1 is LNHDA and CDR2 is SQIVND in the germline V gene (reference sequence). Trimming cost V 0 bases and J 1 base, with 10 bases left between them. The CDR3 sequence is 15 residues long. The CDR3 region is CASSIEGDASYEQYF. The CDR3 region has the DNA TGTGCCAGTAGTATAGAGGGGGACGCTTCCTACGAGCAGTACTTC.

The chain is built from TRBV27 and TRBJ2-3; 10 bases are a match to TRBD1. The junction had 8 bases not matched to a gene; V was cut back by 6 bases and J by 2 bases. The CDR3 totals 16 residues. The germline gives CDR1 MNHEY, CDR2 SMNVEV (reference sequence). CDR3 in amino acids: CASSWGQGLHTDTQYF. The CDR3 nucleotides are TGTGCCAGCAGCTGGGGACAGGGGCTTCACACAGATACGCAGTATTTT.

The CDR3 loop reads CASSGLTSGRPWEQFF. In DNA form, the CDR3 reads TGTGCCAGCAGCGGACTGACTAGCGGGAGGCCCTGGGAGCAGTTCTTC. V usage is TRBV5-6 and J usage is TRBJ2-1; 13 bases line up with TRBD2. This CDR3 has 16 residues. Germline CDR1 and CDR2: SGHDT and YYEEEE. With V trimmed by 4 bases and J by 10 bases, 11 bases remained unmatched.